Listed here are 32 T cell receptor beta chains from one sample, sequenced in a study of cytomegalovirus exposure and HLA in healthy donors. Primers for the PCR totalled 60 Vbeta and 13 Jbeta. Profiling relied on immunoSEQ multiplex PCR, and the TCRdb table lists in-frame clones only, not all of them. In the table there are about 180,000 clones, around three quarters of which are singletons. Material: PBMCs. These receptors came from a woman in her 30s in good health and CMV-seropositive.

The chain employs TRBV4-3 and TRBJ1-5, with D unclear. Per the germline V gene, CDR1 is LGHNA and CDR2 is YSLEER. The CDR3 extends over 15 amino acids. V dropped 0 bases and J dropped 2 bases, with 8 bases sitting between them. The CDR3 reads CASSQDENGNQPQHF. CDR3 in DNA: TGCGCCAGCAGCCAAGATGAGAACGGCAATCAGCCCCAGCATTTT.

The gene calls are TRBV2 and TRBJ2-7; D perhaps matches TRBD1 (6 bases). Trimming cost V 6 bases and J 2 bases, with 14 bases left between them. The CDR3 length is 14 residues. Germline CDR1 SNHLY, CDR2 FYNNEI. CDR3 nucleotide sequence: TGTGCCAGCAGAGCCCGGGACAAACCCTACGAGCAGTACTTC. Its translation: CASRARDKPYEQYF.

This sequence joins TRBV7-2 and TRBJ2-5; 11 nucleotides match TRBD2. Germline V gene sequence: CDR1 SGHTA, CDR2 FQGNSA. The J segment lost 5 bases and the V segment lost 5 bases, leaving 7 bases of the junction unmatched. The length of the CDR3 is 15 residues. Here the CDR3 DNA reads TGTGCCAGCAGCCCTCTAGCGGGGGGATCGGAGACCCAGTACTTC. This codes for CASSPLAGGSETQYF.

The chain recombines TRBV5-1 with TRBJ2-3; weak D call: TRBD2 (6 bases). Trimming removed 4 bases from V and 0 bases from J, with 15 bases in between. Germline V gives CDR1 SGHRS, CDR2 YFSETQ. CDR3 length equals 16 residues. The CDR3 is CASSPGREFSTDTQYF. The CDR3 DNA follows: TGCGCCAGCAGCCCCGGGCGGGAATTTAGCACAGATACGCAGTATTTT.

This clone was found a few times. The chain employs TRBV9 and TRBJ1-4; perhaps TRBD1 as D (5 bases). Germline V gives CDR1 SGDLS, CDR2 YYNGEE. The CDR3 consists of 14 residues. Trimming left V 5 bases short and J 6 bases short, with 14 bases between. The CDR3 DNA reads TGTGCCAGCAGTGGGACTGGGTGGGATGAAAAACTGTTTTTT. Protein: CASSGTGWDEKLFF. The full variable domain, completed using reference TRBV9 and TRBJ1-4, is DSGVTQTPKHLITATGQRVTLRCSPRSGDLSVYWYQQSLDQGLQFLIQYYNGEERAKGNILERFSAQQFPDLHSELNLSSLELGDSALYFCASSGTGWDEKLFFGSGTQLSVL.

V usage is TRBV13 and J usage is TRBJ2-1; D not resolved. The germline V gene encodes CDR1 PRHDT and CDR2 FYEKMQ (reference sequence). Trimming took 0 bases from V and 4 from J, leaving 7 bases between them. This CDR3 is built from 14 residues. CDR3 in amino acids: CASSLGQTYNEQFF. The CDR3 nucleotides are TGTGCCAGCAGCTTAGGGCAGACTTACAATGAGCAGTTCTTC.

The genes are TRBV30 and TRBJ1-4; 8 bases match TRBD1. The CDR3 has 14 residues. V lost 2 bases, J lost 2 bases, and 1 base stayed unmatched. Germline CDR1 GTSNPN, CDR2 SVGIG (reference sequence). The CDR3 region is CAWSSGGTNEKLFF. The CDR3 DNA sequence: TGTGCCTGGAGTTCAGGGGGCACTAATGAAAAACTGTTTTTT.

V usage is TRBV5-1 and J usage is TRBJ2-5; D perhaps matches TRBD1 (6 bases). The V end was cut by 2 bases, the J end by 2 bases, with 10 bases between. Per germline, CDR1 SGHRS and CDR2 YFSETQ. This CDR3 has 14 residues. For the CDR3, the DNA is TGCGCCAGCAGCTTACTACAGGGTCAAGAGACCCAGTACTTC. Translation: CASSLLQGQETQYF.

The DNA of the CDR3 is TGCGCCAGCAGCCGAGGACTTGGAAGGAGCCAAGAGACCCAGTACTTC. Translating gives CASSRGLGRSQETQYF. The chain couples TRBV5-1 to TRBJ2-5; D might be TRBD2 (5 bases). Germline-derived CDR1 and CDR2 are SGHRS and YFSETQ. The V end lost 4 bases, the J end lost 1 base, and 17 bases lay between the germline ends. This CDR3 is built from 16 residues. The entire variable domain, with the rest obtained from reference TRBV5-1 and TRBJ2-5, is as follows: KAGVTQTPRYLIKTRGQQVTLSCSPISGHRSVSWYQQTPGQGLQFLFEYFSETQRNKGNFPGRFSGRQFSNSRSEMNVSTLELGDSALYLCASSRGLGRSQETQYFGPGTRLLVL.

The gene calls are TRBV28 and TRBJ2-3, with TRBD2 matching 12 bases. Germline V CDR1 and CDR2: MDHEN, SYDVKM. The trim removed 5 bases at V and 6 bases at J, leaving 6 bases unmatched. This CDR3 has 15 amino acids. This CDR3 reads CASSPRLAGADTQYF. The DNA of the CDR3 is TGTGCCAGCAGTCCCAGACTAGCGGGGGCGGATACGCAGTATTTT. Based on the CDR3 plus reference TRBV28 and TRBJ2-3, the full variable domain is DVKVTQSSRYLVKRTGEKVFLECVQDMDHENMFWYRQDPGLGLRLIYFSYDVKMKEKGDIPEGYSVSREKKERFSLILESASTNQTSMYLCASSPRLAGADTQYFGPGTRLTVL.

This chain links TRBV2 with TRBJ2-1; D gene uncertain. Germline V gene lookup returns CDR1 SNHLY and CDR2 FYNNEI. Trimming took off 3 bases at V and 14 bases at J, with 20 bases between the two ends. This CDR3 is built from 14 residues. The CDR3 spells CASSDGGRAETKFF. The CDR3 DNA follows: TGTGCCAGCAGTGATGGTGGGCGCGCCGAGACCAAGTTCTTC.

The chain carries TRBV4-3 and TRBJ1-2; D is undetermined. CDR1 and CDR2 from the germline V gene are LGHNA and YSLEER. Trimming cost V 4 bases and J 3 bases, with 15 bases left between them. This CDR3 comprises 15 residues. The CDR3 coding sequence is TGCGCCAGCAGCCTGGCGGAGGGTCCGGACTATGGCTACACCTTC. Protein: CASSLAEGPDYGYTF.

This rearrangement joins TRBV5-4 to TRBJ2-5; 11 bases match TRBD1. The junction had 6 bases not matched to a gene; V was cut back by 3 bases and J by 5 bases. CDR3 length: 15 residues. Germline V gene data show CDR1 as SGHNT and CDR2 as YYREEE (reference sequence). The CDR3 here is CASSSRTGGAETQYF. For the CDR3, the DNA is TGTGCCAGCAGCTCCCGGACAGGGGGCGCGGAGACCCAGTACTTC.

This clone was recorded once. The chain is built from TRBV7-9 and TRBJ1-5, with 7 bases fitting TRBD1. Trimming removed 5 bases from V and 0 bases from J; junction bases left unmatched: 7. Germline V CDR1 and CDR2: SEHNR, FQNEAQ (reference sequence). CDR3 size: 16 residues. The CDR3 loop reads CASSAGQSNSNQPQHF. CDR3 sequence (DNA): TGTGCCAGCAGCGCGGGACAGTCGAATAGCAATCAGCCCCAGCATTTT.

The table lists this clone with a few counts. The chain links TRBV9 to TRBJ1-2; D might be TRBD1 (5 bases). Germline V gene sequence: CDR1 SGDLS, CDR2 YYNGEE. This CDR3 is 16 amino acids long. V lost 0 bases, J lost 7 bases, and 19 bases lay in between. The CDR3 bases are TGTGCCAGCAGCGTAGTCCTCCTCCTAGGGGCCGGTGGCTACACCTTC. This encodes CASSVVLLLGAGGYTF.

This chain connects TRBV11-2 to TRBJ2-4, with TRBD1 matching over 9 bases. After removal of 4 bases from V and 3 bases from J, the junction contained 7 bases not matched to a gene. Germline V CDR1 and CDR2: SGHAT, FQNNGV. This CDR3 is 16 amino acids long. The CDR3 region has the DNA TGTGCCAGCAGCTCGCGGACAGGGGCGGTCAAAAACATTCAGTACTTC. Translating it yields CASSSRTGAVKNIQYF. Together with reference TRBV11-2 and TRBJ2-4, the CDR3 gives the full variable domain: EAGVAQSPRYKIIEKRQSVAFWCNPISGHATLYWYQQILGQGPKLLIQFQNNGVVDDSQLPKDRFSAERLKGVDSTLKIQPAKLEDSAVYLCASSSRTGAVKNIQYFGAGTRLSVL.

The rearrangement uses TRBV10-1 and TRBJ2-3, with 8 bases identical to TRBD2. V dropped 5 bases and J dropped 1; count of bases not matched to a gene: 8. Germline assignment: CDR1 WNHNN and CDR2 SYGVQD (reference sequence). The CDR3 runs 16 residues. The CDR3 nucleotides read TGCGCCAGCAGTCCCGGGACTAGAGGGGGCACAGATACGCAGTATTTT. Encoded protein: CASSPGTRGGTDTQYF.

The rearrangement links TRBV18 to TRBJ1-6; perhaps TRBD1 as D (6 bases). V shed 3 bases and J shed 10 bases, with 13 bases lying between them. The CDR3 sequence is 14 residues long. Germline V gene data show CDR1 as KGHSH and CDR2 as LQKENI. CDR3 in DNA: TGTGCCAGCTCACCTAACAGGGAGGGCTCACCCCTCCACTTT. Translation: CASSPNREGSPLHF.

This clone appeared a few times. The V call is TRBV29-1, the J call TRBJ2-7; the match to TRBD1 covers 7 bases. CDR3 length equals 14 residues. V shed 7 bases and J 0 bases; nucleotides not matched to a gene: 9. From germline, CDR1 is SQVTM and CDR2 ANQGSEA. The DNA for the CDR3 is TGCAGCGCGACGAGACAGGGTGCCTCCTACGAGCAGTACTTC. Translating gives CSATRQGASYEQYF.

This clone was counted a single time. The genes are TRBV28 and TRBJ1-5; the match to TRBD1 covers 7 bases. Germline assignment: CDR1 MDHEN and CDR2 SYDVKM. V lost 7 bases and J lost 0; bases outside the gene matches: 18. This CDR3 comprises 19 residues. The CDR3 spells CASTPQGDSSYYSNQPQHF. CDR3 nucleotide sequence: TGTGCCAGCACCCCGCAGGGGGACAGTTCGTATTATAGCAATCAGCCCCAGCATTTT.

The chain uses TRBV28 and TRBJ2-7, with D perhaps TRBD2 (6 bases). Deletions cut 6 bases from V and 6 bases from J, with 15 bases between. Germline assignment: CDR1 MDHEN and CDR2 SYDVKM. This CDR3 is 13 amino acids long. CDR3 sequence: CASRPTGGAEQYF. DNA for the CDR3: TGTGCCAGCAGACCCACCGGGGGTGCCGAGCAGTACTTC.

This chain's CDR3 is CASSQLGTGVADTQYF. CDR3 in DNA: TGCGCCAGCAGCCAACTTGGGACAGGGGTGGCAGATACGCAGTATTTT. J is TRBJ2-3 and V is TRBV4-3, with TRBD1 matching 10 bases. Germline V CDR1 and CDR2: LGHNA, YSLEER. The CDR3 extends over 16 amino acids. J was trimmed by 4 bases and V by 2 bases; bases with no gene match: 6.

The chain has TRBV19 and TRBJ1-2; TRBD1 matches 8 bases. CDR1 and CDR2 from the germline V gene are LNHDA and SQIVND (reference sequence). This CDR3 comprises 14 residues. Trimming removed 9 bases from V and 2 bases from J; junction bases left unmatched: 8. The CDR3 loop is CASARDRTNYGYTF. CDR3 bases: TGTGCCAGCGCCAGGGACAGGACGAACTATGGCTACACCTTC.

This chain joins TRBV4-1 and TRBJ2-1; D perhaps matches TRBD1 (6 bases). This CDR3 region has 15 residues. Trimming removed 4 bases at V and 6 bases at J, with 16 bases between. The germline gives CDR1 MGHRA, CDR2 YSYEKL. For the CDR3, the DNA is TGCGCCAGCAGCCTCGGGTTCACCAGGGGCAATGAGCAGTTCTTC. Protein product: CASSLGFTRGNEQFF.

This clone has a single count. The chain recombines TRBV9 with TRBJ2-5, with TRBD2 matching over 8 bases. This CDR3 is 20 amino acids long. V shed 0 bases, J shed 3 bases, and the junction held 19 bases outside the gene matches. CDR1 SGDLS and CDR2 YYNGEE come from the germline V gene. CDR3 DNA: TGTGCCAGCAGCGTAGAAAGCCCCGCGGGGGGCCCCCCGGCCGAAGAGACCCAGTACTTC. Its protein is CASSVESPAGGPPAEETQYF.

Worth noting for this clone: At one end the junction does not follow the germline gene, possibly because of a read error. Other DNA sequences from this sample encode an identical CDR3 as well. The rearrangement joins TRBV28 to TRBJ1-4, with TRBD1 matching 8 bases. This CDR3 comprises 14 residues. The germline V gene encodes CDR1 MDHEN and CDR2 SYDVKM. The CDR3 DNA is TGTGCCGGCAGTCGAGGACAGGGCCGGGAAAAACTGTTTTTT. It yields the protein CAGSRGQGREKLFF.

Only one count was recorded for this clone. This rearrangement joins TRBV27 to TRBJ2-7; 13 positions agree with TRBD2. J gave up 1 base and V 2 bases, and 2 bases lay outside the gene matches. Per germline, CDR1 MNHEY and CDR2 SMNVEV (reference sequence). This CDR3 is 16 amino acids long. The CDR3 DNA is TGTGCCAGCAGTTTACAGGGACTAGCGGGGTCCTACGAGCAGTACTTC. Amino acid sequence: CASSLQGLAGSYEQYF.

The V and J genes are TRBV6-6 and TRBJ2-7; a possible D gene is TRBD2 (6 bases). V was shortened by 6 bases and J by 5 bases, with 11 bases between the two germline ends. Germline V gives CDR1 MNHNY, CDR2 SVGAGI (reference sequence). The CDR3 runs to 12 residues. This CDR3 reads CASSYREHEQYF. CDR3 nucleotides: TGTGCCAGCAGCTACCGGGAGCACGAGCAGTACTTC.

This clone has a single count. The gene calls are TRBV28 and TRBJ2-2; the match to TRBD2 covers 7 bases. CDR3 length: 16 amino acids. Germline CDR1 and CDR2: MDHEN and SYDVKM. J was trimmed by 3 bases and V by 3 bases; bases with no gene match: 7. DNA for the CDR3: TGTGCCAGCAGTTTTGGCCGGACTAGATACACCGGGGAGCTGTTTTTT. Translation gives CASSFGRTRYTGELFF. The variable domain in full, completed from reference TRBV28 and TRBJ2-2, reads DVKVTQSSRYLVKRTGEKVFLECVQDMDHENMFWYRQDPGLGLRLIYFSYDVKMKEKGDIPEGYSVSREKKERFSLILESASTNQTSMYLCASSFGRTRYTGELFFGEGSRLTVL.

This sequence joins TRBV2 and TRBJ2-3, with 10 nucleotides matching TRBD1. Germline V gene data show CDR1 as SNHLY and CDR2 as FYNNEI. CDR3 length: 16 amino acids. Unmatched junction bases numbered 2, after V lost 1 base and J lost 1 base. The CDR3 sequence is CASSEGGTGGTDTQYF. CDR3 coding DNA: TGTGCCAGCAGTGAAGGAGGGACAGGGGGCACAGATACGCAGTATTTT.

Only one count was recorded for this clone. The chain couples TRBV4-2 to TRBJ2-2, with 12 positions matching TRBD1. The CDR3 extends over 16 amino acids. CDR1 and CDR2 (germline): LGHNA, YNFKEQ. With 4 bases clipped from V and 4 bases from J, the junction kept 4 bases outside the gene matches. CDR3 sequence reads: CASSPGTGGSTGELFF. The CDR3 bases are TGTGCCAGCAGCCCCGGGACAGGGGGCAGCACCGGGGAGCTGTTTTTT.

This chain links TRBV7-2 with TRBJ1-5, with 7 bases identical to TRBD1. The CDR3 consists of 16 residues. Unmatched junction bases numbered 9, after V lost 1 base and J lost 6 bases. CDR1 SGHTA and CDR2 FQGNSA come from the germline V gene. CDR3 sequence: CASSLDRRGPSQPQHF. For the CDR3, the DNA is TGTGCCAGCAGCTTAGATCGTAGGGGGCCGAGTCAGCCCCAGCATTTT.